These 21 T cell receptor beta chains share one sample of origin, sequenced in a study of control samples from healthy donors and cancer patients. Profiling relied on immunoSEQ multiplex PCR, and the TCRdb table lists in-frame clones only, not all of them. The sample holds more than 75,000 clones; roughly 89% are singletons and the top ten take less than 7%. The sample was blood. These receptor sequences come from a man in his fifties or sixties in good health.

The count of this clone is one. This rearrangement joins TRBV18 to TRBJ1-5; the match to TRBD1 covers 9 bases. V was clipped by 6 bases and J by 5 bases; unmatched bases: 5. The CDR3 loop spans 14 amino acids. Germline-derived CDR1 and CDR2 are KGHSH and LQKENI. The CDR3 region has the DNA TGTGCCAGCTCTCTCGGGACAGGGCATCAGCCCCAGCATTTT. Translating it yields CASSLGTGHQPQHF.

This chain uses TRBV11-2 with TRBJ2-1, with 12 bases lining up with TRBD2. Germline values: CDR1 SGHAT, CDR2 FQNNGV. Losses at the gene ends were 5 bases for V and 3 bases for J; bases not matched to a gene: 2. The CDR3 extends over 15 amino acids. CDR3 sequence reads: CASSLAGGSYNEQFF. The CDR3 DNA is TGTGCCAGCAGCCTAGCGGGGGGGAGCTACAATGAGCAGTTCTTC.

This chain joins TRBV4-1 and TRBJ1-4; 8 bases agree with TRBD1. The CDR3 extends over 17 amino acids. CDR1 and CDR2 (germline): MGHRA, YSYEKL. V dropped 3 bases and J dropped 6; count of bases not matched to a gene: 12. The CDR3 here is CASSQDIDRGPYEKLFF. The CDR3 DNA reads as TGCGCCAGCAGCCAGGATATCGACAGGGGCCCCTATGAAAAACTGTTTTTT.

CDR3 nucleotide sequence: TGTGCCAGCAGCTTACAGAGGGACTCGGGAGAGCAGTACTTC. Its protein is CASSLQRDSGEQYF. V usage is TRBV11-2 and J usage is TRBJ2-7; tentatively, D is TRBD2 (6 bases). CDR3 length: 14 residues. Germline lookup yields CDR1 SGHAT and CDR2 FQNNGV. V was cut by 2 bases and J by 7 bases, with 15 bases left in between.

This chain links TRBV29-1 with TRBJ2-1, with D unclear. Germline assignment: CDR1 SQVTM and CDR2 ANQGSEA. The CDR3 runs to 12 residues. Trimming cost V 4 bases and J 0 bases, with 4 bases left between them. The CDR3: CSVGLSYNEQFF. The CDR3 DNA follows: TGCAGCGTTGGGCTCTCCTACAATGAGCAGTTCTTC.

The chain recombines TRBV5-1 with TRBJ1-3; D is unclear. The CDR3 is made up of 13 amino acids. Germline V lookup: CDR1 SGHRS, CDR2 YFSETQ. V shed 4 bases and J shed 4 bases, with 9 bases lying between them. DNA of the CDR3: TGCGCCAGCAGCCCCCGGGGAGGAAACACCATATATTTT. This sequence encodes CASSPRGGNTIYF. The full variable domain, in which reference TRBV5-1 and TRBJ1-3 provide the parts outside the CDR3, is KAGVTQTPRYLIKTRGQQVTLSCSPISGHRSVSWYQQTPGQGLQFLFEYFSETQRNKGNFPGRFSGRQFSNSRSEMNVSTLELGDSALYLCASSPRGGNTIYFGEGSWLTVV.

This chain links TRBV5-4 with TRBJ2-7; TRBD1 agrees at 9 bases. Trimming cost V 0 bases and J 2 bases; bases outside gene matches: 3. The CDR3 covers 15 residues. Per the germline V gene, CDR1 is SGHNT and CDR2 is YYREEE (reference sequence). The CDR3 spells CASSLAGTGPYEQYF. Here the CDR3 DNA reads TGTGCCAGCAGCTTGGCCGGGACAGGGCCCTACGAGCAGTACTTC.

The V gene is TRBV4-1, the J gene TRBJ1-2; no firm D call. The CDR3 has 14 residues. The germline V and J ends were trimmed by 1 base and 4 bases, with 10 bases remaining between them. Germline loops: CDR1 MGHRA, CDR2 YSYEKL. Here the CDR3 reads CASSQVRAAYGYTF. The CDR3 DNA reads as TGCGCCAGCAGCCAAGTTAGGGCAGCCTATGGCTACACCTTC.

V and J are TRBV30 and TRBJ1-4; D is perhaps TRBD1 (5 bases). The CDR3 sequence is 13 residues long. Trimming left V 8 bases short and J 5 bases short, with 15 bases between. The germline gives CDR1 GTSNPN, CDR2 SVGIG (reference sequence). This CDR3 reads CAGQPGPNEKLFF. Written as DNA, the CDR3 is TGTGCCGGACAACCGGGACCCAATGAAAAACTGTTTTTT. Full variable domain (missing parts from reference TRBV30 and TRBJ1-4): SQTIHQWPATLVQPVGSPLSLECTVEGTSNPNLYWYRQAAGRGLQLLFYSVGIGQISSEVPQNLSASRPQDRQFILSSKKLLLSDSGFYLCAGQPGPNEKLFFGSGTQLSVL.

V is TRBV29-1 and J is TRBJ1-2; 9 positions agree with TRBD1. Germline loops: CDR1 SQVTM, CDR2 ANQGSEA. J lost 4 bases, V lost 6 bases, and 6 bases had no gene match. The CDR3 is made up of 13 amino acids. The CDR3 loop reads CSVTGGRLYGYTF. DNA of the CDR3: TGCAGCGTCACAGGGGGCCGACTCTATGGCTACACCTTC.

This chain links TRBV29-1 with TRBJ1-1; maybe TRBD1 (6 bases). Trimming took off 2 bases at V and 7 bases at J, with 14 bases between the two ends. Germline V CDR1 and CDR2: SQVTM, ANQGSEA. CDR3 size: 13 residues. For the CDR3, the DNA is TGCAGCGTTGAAAGCCCAGGGGAAGGTGAAGCTTTCTTT. It is translated as CSVESPGEGEAFF.

The V gene is TRBV10-3, the J gene TRBJ1-2; a weak D match, TRBD1 (5 bases). V lost 3 bases to trimming and J lost 3 bases, with 8 bases between them. The germline gives CDR1 ENHRY, CDR2 SYGVKD. This CDR3 region has 13 residues. CDR3 nucleotides: TGTGCCATCAGTGATGGAGGGGACTATGGCTACACCTTC. This gives the protein CAISDGGDYGYTF.

The chain combines TRBV2 with TRBJ1-1; 8 bases are a match to TRBD1. The germline V gene has CDR1 SNHLY and CDR2 FYNNEI. The ends lost 5 bases at V and 5 bases at J; junction bases unmatched: 4. The CDR3 extends over 13 amino acids. The CDR3 DNA sequence: TGTGCCAGCAGTAAACAGGGGGGGACTGAAGCTTTCTTT. Translation: CASSKQGGTEAFF.

This clone appeared once. The chain joins TRBV30 to TRBJ1-5; tentatively, D is TRBD1 (6 bases). Trimming took 3 bases from V and 3 from J, leaving 18 bases between them. Germline CDR1 reads GTSNPN; CDR2 reads SVGIG (reference sequence). CDR3 length: 16 residues. As DNA, the CDR3 is TGTGCCTGGAGCCCTAGGGCAGGGGTCTTCAATCAGCCCCAGCATTTT. Translation gives CAWSPRAGVFNQPQHF. Full variable domain (outside the CDR3, taken from reference TRBV30 and TRBJ1-5): SQTIHQWPATLVQPVGSPLSLECTVEGTSNPNLYWYRQAAGRGLQLLFYSVGIGQISSEVPQNLSASRPQDRQFILSSKKLLLSDSGFYLCAWSPRAGVFNQPQHFGDGTRLSIL.

This clone has a handful of counts. V and J are TRBV29-1 and TRBJ2-2; 8 bases are shared with TRBD1. The germline V gene has CDR1 SQVTM and CDR2 ANQGSEA. The length of the CDR3 is 14 residues. After removal of 7 bases from V and 0 bases from J, the junction contained 4 bases not matched to a gene. CDR3 DNA sequence: TGCAGCGCTAAGACAGGGGCGAACACCGGGGAGCTGTTTTTT. Its protein is CSAKTGANTGELFF.

This chain links TRBV7-2 with TRBJ1-6; D perhaps matches TRBD1 (5 bases). Deletions cut 5 bases from V and 8 bases from J, with 13 bases between. Germline-derived CDR1 and CDR2 are SGHTA and FQGNSA. This CDR3 is built from 14 residues. The CDR3 nucleotides are TGTGCCAGCAGCCCCCCCGCCAGGGATTCACCCCTCCACTTT. Protein: CASSPPARDSPLHF. Together with reference TRBV7-2 and TRBJ1-6, the CDR3 gives the full variable domain: GAGVSQSPSNKVTEKGKDVELRCDPISGHTALYWYRQSLGQGLEFLIYFQGNSAPDKSGLPSDRFSAERTGGSVSTLTIQRTQQEDSAVYLCASSPPARDSPLHFGNGTRLTVT.

The CDR3 DNA follows: TGTGCCAGCAGCCCGGGCCTTCACTCCTACGAGCAGTACTTC. Translation: CASSPGLHSYEQYF. The rearrangement uses TRBV11-1 and TRBJ2-7; D gene ambiguous. Trimming left V 5 bases short and J 0 bases short, with 11 bases between. This CDR3 region has 14 residues. Germline V gene lookup returns CDR1 SGHAT and CDR2 FQDESV (reference sequence).

V usage is TRBV5-1 and J usage is TRBJ2-5, with a possible D match to TRBD2 (6 bases). Trimming shortened V by 0 bases and J by 4 bases, and 16 bases separated the two germline ends. Germline V gene lookup returns CDR1 SGHRS and CDR2 YFSETQ. CDR3 length: 16 amino acids. CDR3 loop: CASSLDGTRNGETQYF. CDR3 nucleotide sequence: TGCGCCAGCAGCTTGGACGGGACTCGCAATGGAGAGACCCAGTACTTC.

The chain carries TRBV7-2 and TRBJ2-2; D may be TRBD1 or TRBD2 (5 bases each). The germline V gene encodes CDR1 SGHTA and CDR2 FQGNSA. Trimming took off 7 bases at V and 4 bases at J, with 16 bases between the two ends. The CDR3 is 15 amino acids. The CDR3 DNA follows: TGTGCCAGCATCAGAGGGGCTAGCAGCACCGGGGAGCTGTTTTTT. It yields the protein CASIRGASSTGELFF. The whole variable domain, filled in from reference TRBV7-2 and TRBJ2-2, reads GAGVSQSPSNKVTEKGKDVELRCDPISGHTALYWYRQSLGQGLEFLIYFQGNSAPDKSGLPSDRFSAERTGGSVSTLTIQRTQQEDSAVYLCASIRGASSTGELFFGEGSRLTVL.

V usage is TRBV5-6 and J usage is TRBJ1-3; no clear D gene. The germline V gene encodes CDR1 SGHDT and CDR2 YYEEEE. The V end lost 2 bases, the J end lost 4 bases, and 13 bases lay between the germline ends. This CDR3 is 15 amino acids long. The CDR3 region is CASSLTPRRGNTIYF. The CDR3 DNA reads TGTGCCAGCAGCTTAACCCCGCGGAGGGGAAACACCATATATTTT.

The J gene is TRBJ2-5, the V gene TRBV10-2; D may be TRBD2 (5 bases). Trimming removed 3 bases from V and 5 bases from J, with 13 bases in between. CDR1 WSHSY and CDR2 SAAADI come from the germline V gene. The CDR3 consists of 14 residues. The CDR3, as DNA: TGCGCCAGCAGTGAAACCGGGGTGAGGGAGACCCAGTACTTC. Its translation is CASSETGVRETQYF.